One and the same sample provided the 30 T cell receptor beta chains below, sequenced in a study of T-cell reconstitution after alpha-beta-depleted transplantation in children. The authors prepared the TCRbeta library with unique molecular identifiers. TCRdb re-called the PCR reads through MiXCR, storing one row per CDR3 protein. The sample has over 90,000 distinct CDR3 sequences, about 7.5% seen once; the top ten hold around 17%. This sample comprised PBMCs, obtained before TCRalphabeta/CD19-depleted stem cell transplant. The receptors were gathered from a boy under 10 years old with acute lymphoblastic leukemia, due to receive a stem cell transplant.

This clonotype has ten or more counts. This chain joins TRBV3-1 and TRBJ2-3; no reliable D call. In germline, CDR1 is LGHDT, CDR2 YNNKEL (reference sequence). This CDR3 contains 14 residues. Trimming cost V 1 base and J 3 bases, with 8 bases left between them. CDR3 sequence: CASSQGWATDTQYF. The CDR3 nucleotides are TGTGCCAGCAGCCAAGGCTGGGCGACAGATACGCAGTATTTT.

As for this clonotype: This clone may be a read error of a much larger clone one base away. The chain recombines TRBV12-3 or TRBV12-4 with TRBJ2-7; the D is unclear. V was trimmed by 6 bases and J by 3 bases, leaving 12 bases between them. The CDR3 runs to 13 residues. The CDR3 here is CASSYSMRYEQYF. CDR3 nucleotide sequence: TGTGCCAGCAGCTACTCGATGCGCTACGAGCAGTACTTC.

This clonotype was recorded many times. The chain recombines TRBV7-2 with TRBJ2-4; no clear D. Deletions cut 0 bases from V and 3 bases from J, with 0 bases between. CDR1 and CDR2 (germline): SGHTA, FQGNSA. The CDR3 is 12 amino acids. This chain's CDR3 is CASSLAKNIQYF. The CDR3 nucleotides read TGTGCCAGCAGCTTAGCCAAAAACATTCAGTACTTC.

This clonotype was recorded many times. The V gene is TRBV5-1, the J gene TRBJ2-7, with no clear D. The V and J ends lost 0 bases and 3 bases respectively, with 13 bases between them. Germline V gene lookup returns CDR1 SGHRS and CDR2 YFSETQ. This CDR3 comprises 15 residues. The CDR3 loop reads CASSLVSGPNYEQYF. The CDR3 DNA reads TGCGCCAGCAGCTTGGTGTCGGGTCCTAACTACGAGCAGTACTTC.

This clonotype occurred many times. V gene TRBV12-3 or TRBV12-4 combines with J gene TRBJ1-4; 7 bases are shared with TRBD1. V was pared by 6 bases and J by 7 bases, with 8 bases of the junction left unmatched. The CDR3 spans 14 residues. The CDR3 spells CASSPSRDSEKLFF. DNA for the CDR3: TGTGCCAGCAGCCCAAGCAGGGACAGTGAAAAACTGTTTTTT.

This clonotype was seen repeatedly, ten times or more. The chain uses TRBV20-1 and TRBJ2-5, with D possibly TRBD2 on 6 matching bases. Germline V gene data show CDR1 as DFQATT and CDR2 as SNEGSKA (reference sequence). V was shortened by 2 bases and J by 2 bases, with 12 bases between the two germline ends. There are 14 residues in the CDR3. DNA for the CDR3: TGCAGTGCTAGAAAAACCGGGACTCAAGAGACCCAGTACTTC. Residues: CSARKTGTQETQYF.

This clonotype was counted only a few times. The chain is built from TRBV6-1 and TRBJ1-1; D is uncertain. Trimming took 4 bases from V and 5 from J, leaving 14 bases between them. The CDR3 totals 14 residues. Per the germline V gene, CDR1 is MNHNS and CDR2 is SASEGT. The chain's CDR3 is CASSATFGETEAFF. CDR3 coding DNA: TGTGCCAGCAGTGCAACGTTTGGAGAAACTGAAGCTTTCTTT.

At least ten counts were recorded for this clonotype. The J gene is TRBJ2-1, the V gene TRBV9; the match to TRBD2 covers 12 bases. V lost 0 bases, J lost 6 bases, and 10 bases stayed unmatched. The CDR3 runs 18 residues. Per germline, CDR1 SGDLS and CDR2 YYNGEE. The CDR3 region is CASSVAWSSGGGGNEQFF. The CDR3 coding sequence is TGTGCCAGCAGCGTAGCGTGGTCTAGCGGGGGGGGCGGCAATGAGCAGTTCTTC.

The V and J genes are TRBV7-2 and TRBJ1-6; possibly TRBD1 for D (5 bases). Germline V gives CDR1 SGHTA, CDR2 FQGNSA. The length of the CDR3 is 15 residues. Between the trimmed V and J ends, which lost 0 bases and 11 bases, there was a span of 14 bases. CDR3 sequence reads: CASSLALKGRAPLHF. In DNA, the CDR3 is TGTGCCAGCAGCTTAGCGTTGAAGGGGAGGGCACCCCTCCACTTT.

This clonotype was seen a few times. The CDR3 region is CASSEPYTGRINQPQHF. In DNA form, the CDR3 reads TGTGCCAGCAGTGAACCCTATACAGGTCGAATCAATCAGCCCCAGCATTTT. The genes are TRBV2 and TRBJ1-5; D is possibly TRBD1 (5 bases). Trimming left V 2 bases short and J 3 bases short, with 17 bases between. The length of the CDR3 is 17 residues. Germline-derived CDR1 and CDR2 are SNHLY and FYNNEI.

Ten or more counts support this clonotype. This sequence joins TRBV7-8 and TRBJ1-1; 12 bases are shared with TRBD1. The CDR3 runs 16 residues. Per the germline V gene, CDR1 is SGHVS and CDR2 is FQNEAQ. V was pared by 4 bases and J by 5 bases, with 8 bases of the junction left unmatched. CDR3 residues: CASSWDRGPRRTEAFF. CDR3 sequence (DNA): TGTGCCAGCAGCTGGGACAGGGGGCCCCGTAGGACTGAAGCTTTCTTT. Based on the CDR3 plus reference TRBV7-8 and TRBJ1-1, the full variable domain is GAGVSQSPRYKVAKRGQDVALRCDPISGHVSLFWYQQALGQGPEFLTYFQNEAQLDKSGLPSDRFFAERPEGSVSTLKIQRTQQEDSAVYLCASSWDRGPRRTEAFFGQGTRLTVV.

The V and J genes are TRBV7-9 and TRBJ1-1, with D perhaps matching TRBD1 (5 bases). CDR3 length: 14 residues. CDR1 SEHNR and CDR2 FQNEAQ come from the germline V gene (reference sequence). Trimming took off 4 bases at V and 4 bases at J, with 13 bases between the two ends. For the CDR3, the DNA is TGTGCCAGCAGCTGGGGCCCCAAGGGCACTGAAGCTTTCTTT. Translating gives CASSWGPKGTEAFF.

Within the sample, this clonotype is medium-sized. The rearrangement links TRBV6-4 to TRBJ2-3, with 10 bases fitting TRBD2. Germline V CDR1 and CDR2: MRHNA, SNTAGT. This CDR3 is 16 amino acids long. V dropped 0 bases and J dropped 4; count of bases not matched to a gene: 4. CDR3 bases: TGTGCCAGCAGTGACTCAAAAGCGGGGGGGCCAGATACGCAGTATTTT. It yields the protein CASSDSKAGGPDTQYF.

This clonotype was picked up many times. The chain carries TRBV12-3 or TRBV12-4 and TRBJ2-7; the D gene could be TRBD1 or TRBD2 (5 bases each). CDR3 length: 13 amino acids. V dropped 3 bases and J dropped 6 bases, with 12 bases sitting between them. CDR3: CASSLRTQGEQYF. CDR3 bases: TGTGCCAGCAGTTTGAGGACTCAGGGCGAGCAGTACTTC.

There are many counts of this clonotype. The chain joins TRBV9 to TRBJ1-3; no reliable D call. Germline-derived CDR1 and CDR2 are SGDLS and YYNGEE. This CDR3 is 17 amino acids long. The V end was cut by 2 bases, the J end by 0 bases, with 15 bases between. The CDR3 region is CASSVGSGGSSGNTIYF. DNA of the CDR3: TGTGCCAGCAGCGTTGGAAGTGGAGGGAGCTCTGGAAACACCATATATTTT.

The chain has TRBV6-2 or TRBV6-3 and TRBJ1-6; unclear D gene. V was trimmed by 5 bases and J by 8 bases, leaving 10 bases between them. Per the germline V gene, CDR1 is MNHEY and CDR2 is SVGEGT. The CDR3 contains 13 residues. DNA of the CDR3: TGTGCCAGCAGTCCGTGGGTGGATTCACCCCTCCACTTT. It is translated as CASSPWVDSPLHF.

This clonotype was seen many times. The CDR3 is CASRPPFLAGKNEQFF. In nucleotides, the CDR3 is TGTGCCAGCAGACCCCCCTTCTTAGCGGGGAAAAATGAGCAGTTCTTC. The chain combines TRBV12-3 or TRBV12-4 with TRBJ2-1; 8 nucleotides line up with TRBD2. The CDR3 extends over 16 amino acids. After removal of 6 bases from V and 7 bases from J, the junction contained 14 bases not matched to a gene.

The chain uses TRBV19 and TRBJ2-7; D unclear. Per the germline V gene, CDR1 is LNHDA and CDR2 is SQIVND (reference sequence). The V gene lost 5 bases and the J gene lost 2 bases, with 10 bases spanning the gap. The CDR3 is 13 amino acids. The CDR3 is CASSAGLTYEQYF. In DNA form, the CDR3 reads TGTGCCAGTAGTGCCGGGCTCACCTACGAGCAGTACTTC. The full variable domain, with the rest looked up from reference TRBV19 and TRBJ2-7, is DGGITQSPKYLFRKEGQNVTLSCEQNLNHDAMYWYRQDPGQGLRLIYYSQIVNDFQKGDIAEGYSVSREKKESFPLTVTSAQKNPTAFYLCASSAGLTYEQYFGPGTRLTVT.

In this sample, this clonotype turned up a few times. The genes are TRBV5-1 and TRBJ2-3, with 13 bases lining up with TRBD2. Germline values: CDR1 SGHRS, CDR2 YFSETQ. V lost 3 bases, J lost 0 bases, and 7 bases stayed unmatched. This CDR3 has 18 residues. For the CDR3, the DNA is TGCGCCAGCAGCTCTACTAGCGGGGGGGCCTCTAGCACAGATACGCAGTATTTT. It is translated as CASSSTSGGASSTDTQYF.

This clonotype was observed a few times. The chain is built from TRBV20-1 and TRBJ2-7; tentatively, D is TRBD1 or TRBD2 (5 bases each). The CDR3 spans 14 residues. Germline V lookup: CDR1 DFQATT, CDR2 SNEGSKA (reference sequence). Trimming took off 0 bases at V and 2 bases at J, with 11 bases between the two ends. The chain's CDR3 is CSARDRWGTYEQYF. CDR3 nucleotide sequence: TGCAGTGCTAGAGACAGGTGGGGGACCTACGAGCAGTACTTC.

In this sample, this clonotype turned up a few times. V and J are TRBV10-3 and TRBJ1-3; 9 positions match TRBD1. The CDR3 runs 15 residues. Germline CDR1 is ENHRY and CDR2 is SYGVKD. V was pared by 3 bases and J by 3 bases, with 3 bases of the junction left unmatched. The CDR3 coding sequence is TGTGCCATCAGTGACTGGACAGGGGTTGGAAACACCATATATTTT. It codes for CAISDWTGVGNTIYF.

This clonotype turned up a few times. V gene TRBV12-3 or TRBV12-4 combines with J gene TRBJ2-7; 8 nucleotides align to TRBD1. The CDR3 has 16 amino acids. V was clipped by 5 bases and J by 1 base; unmatched bases: 10. The CDR3 DNA is TGTGCCAGCAGTCCACTTGGGACAGGACCGTCCTACGAGCAGTACTTC. This translates into CASSPLGTGPSYEQYF.

Only a few counts were recorded for this clonotype. The chain recombines TRBV20-1 with TRBJ2-3; D possibly matches TRBD1 or TRBD2 (5 bases each). This CDR3 spans 15 amino acids. The germline CDR1 and CDR2 sequences are DFQATT and SNEGSKA (reference sequence). Trimming pared 0 bases from V and 1 base from J, leaving 11 bases between. In nucleotides, the CDR3 is TGCAGTGCTAGAGAGGCCCGGGACCGCACAGATACGCAGTATTTT. Its translation is CSAREARDRTDTQYF.

This clonotype has a count of ten or more. J is TRBJ2-3 and V is TRBV7-2, with a tentative D call TRBD2 (5 bases). V lost 1 base and J lost 7, with 12 bases in between. Germline assignment: CDR1 SGHTA and CDR2 FQGNSA. The length of the CDR3 is 14 residues. The CDR3 reads CASSLVAGTNTQYF. As DNA, the CDR3 is TGTGCCAGCAGCTTAGTCGCGGGCACGAATACGCAGTATTTT.

The chain is built from TRBV7-9 and TRBJ2-3, with 11 positions matching TRBD2. With V trimmed by 4 bases and J by 3 bases, 9 bases remained unmatched. This CDR3 comprises 17 residues. In germline, CDR1 is SEHNR, CDR2 FQNEAQ (reference sequence). The chain's CDR3 is CASSSGVSGGATDTQYF. The CDR3 DNA reads as TGTGCCAGCAGCTCAGGGGTTAGCGGGGGGGCTACAGATACGCAGTATTTT.

The chain combines TRBV20-1 with TRBJ2-5; the match to TRBD2 covers 8 bases. Per the germline V gene, CDR1 is DFQATT and CDR2 is SNEGSKA (reference sequence). V dropped 6 bases and J dropped 0; count of bases not matched to a gene: 12. The CDR3 covers 16 residues. DNA for the CDR3: TGCAGTGCCCACGGGAGGGCGGGGGGATACCAAGAGACCCAGTACTTC. Translating gives CSAHGRAGGYQETQYF.

There are many counts of this clonotype. The chain recombines TRBV5-1 with TRBJ2-7; TRBD2 aligns across 10 bases. J lost 3 bases, V lost 1 base, and 13 bases had no gene match. CDR3 length equals 18 residues. CDR1 SGHRS and CDR2 YFSETQ come from the germline V gene. CDR3 in DNA: TGCGCCAGCAGCTTGAGGTCCCCTCTAGCGGGGGTTCACTACGAGCAGTACTTC. It translates to CASSLRSPLAGVHYEQYF.

Many counts were recorded for this clonotype. V is TRBV6-4 and J is TRBJ1-1, with 7 bases fitting TRBD1. The ends lost 6 bases at V and 5 bases at J; junction bases unmatched: 6. The CDR3 is 13 residues long. Germline V gives CDR1 MRHNA, CDR2 SNTAGT. As DNA, the CDR3 is TGTGCCAGCAGACCCACAGGGGAAACTGAAGCTTTCTTT. It encodes CASRPTGETEAFF.

This clonotype was seen only a few times. This CDR3 is CASTNRDPPYEQYF. Written as DNA, the CDR3 is TGTGCCAGCACCAACAGGGACCCCCCCTACGAGCAGTACTTC. The chain recombines TRBV6-5 with TRBJ2-7, with a possible D match to TRBD1 (6 bases). Germline V gene lookup returns CDR1 MNHEY and CDR2 SVGAGI. Trimming pared 7 bases from V and 2 bases from J, leaving 15 bases between. The CDR3 length is 14 residues.

At least ten counts were recorded for this clonotype. The chain joins TRBV11-2 to TRBJ2-3; D gene ambiguous. Germline V gene lookup returns CDR1 SGHAT and CDR2 FQNNGV. This CDR3 is 23 amino acids long. The V end was cut by 0 bases, the J end by 0 bases, with 31 bases between. In DNA, the CDR3 is TGTGCCAGCAGCTTAGAATCGGATCCCGGCACGCACCTGAGAACCTCTAGCACAGATACGCAGTATTTT. Its translation is CASSLESDPGTHLRTSSTDTQYF. Filled out from reference TRBV11-2 and TRBJ2-3, the complete variable domain reads EAGVAQSPRYKIIEKRQSVAFWCNPISGHATLYWYQQILGQGPKLLIQFQNNGVVDDSQLPKDRFSAERLKGVDSTLKIQPAKLEDSAVYLCASSLESDPGTHLRTSSTDTQYFGPGTRLTVL.